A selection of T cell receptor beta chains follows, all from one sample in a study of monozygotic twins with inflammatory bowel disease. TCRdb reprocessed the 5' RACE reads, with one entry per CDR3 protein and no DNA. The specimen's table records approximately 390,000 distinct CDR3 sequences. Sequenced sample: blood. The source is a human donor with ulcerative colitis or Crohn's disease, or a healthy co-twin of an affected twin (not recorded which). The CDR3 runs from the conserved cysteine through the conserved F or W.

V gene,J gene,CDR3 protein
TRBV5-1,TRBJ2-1,CASSRDFAQGVHNEQFF
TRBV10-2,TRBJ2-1,CASSGTSADEQFF
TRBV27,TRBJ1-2,CASSWGQGGYGYTF
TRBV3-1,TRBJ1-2,CASSQVAAYGYTF
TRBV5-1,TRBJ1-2,CASSLEEGGGYTF
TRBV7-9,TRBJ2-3,CASSWRRPLLTDTQYF
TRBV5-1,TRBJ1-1,CASSLAGNEVNTEAFF
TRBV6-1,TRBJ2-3,CASPAGTGTDTQYF
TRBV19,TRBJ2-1,CASSIRDPGQGYNEQFF
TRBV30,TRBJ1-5,CAWRGWDQPQHF
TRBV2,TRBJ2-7,CASGGLAGVEEQYF
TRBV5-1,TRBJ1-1,CASSETGQGEAFF
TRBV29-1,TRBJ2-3,CSPPGIRTDTQYF
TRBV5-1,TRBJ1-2,CASSSSDYGYTF
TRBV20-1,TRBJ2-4,CSAQPPGWLAGTGAKNIQYF
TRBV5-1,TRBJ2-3,CASSFDPRTDTQYF
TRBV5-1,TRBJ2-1,CASSLEGPSRPNNEQFF
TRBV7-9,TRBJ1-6,CASSLGASAGSPLHF
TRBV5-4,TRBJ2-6,CASSSIGANVLTF
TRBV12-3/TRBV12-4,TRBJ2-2,CASSRAPPPPGELFF
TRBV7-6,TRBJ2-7,CASRRAGGTGTYEQYF
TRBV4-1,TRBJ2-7,CASSQAAGEAYEQYF
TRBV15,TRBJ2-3,CATSPPGTSGRRRYF
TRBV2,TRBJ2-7,CASSELSGSIHEQYF
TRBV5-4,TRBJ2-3,CASSISGVERNTQYF
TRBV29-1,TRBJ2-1,CSVEERTGRSNEQFF
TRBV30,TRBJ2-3,CAWSVMLAGDTQYF
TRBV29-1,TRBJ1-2,CSVGQQAIYGYTF
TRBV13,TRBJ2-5,CASSLRTLRRGRGEETQYF
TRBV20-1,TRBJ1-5,CSARDIVGISNQPQHF
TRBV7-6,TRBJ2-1,CASSLAAGTKTYNEQFF
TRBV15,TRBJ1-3,CATSRDQGSSGNTIYF
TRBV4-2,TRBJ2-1,CASSRHPGDPSYNEQFF
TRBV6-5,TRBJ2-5,CASSYPPGTGETQYF
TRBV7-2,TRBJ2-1,CASSPRSGGTYNEQFF
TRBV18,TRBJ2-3,CASSPPRYERTRTDTQYF
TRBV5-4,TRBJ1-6,CASSLDRGESPLHF
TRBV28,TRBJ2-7,CASSFPSGEQYF
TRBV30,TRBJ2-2,CAWSGQTANTGELFF
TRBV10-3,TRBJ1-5,CAISEGTGGNQPQHF
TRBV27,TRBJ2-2,CASRGTGRWELFF
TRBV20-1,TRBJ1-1,CSARAWDSNTEAFF
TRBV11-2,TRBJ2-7,CASSLGQWAGEQYF
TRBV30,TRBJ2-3,CAWSGGGGTDTQYF
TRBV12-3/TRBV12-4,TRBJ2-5,CASSTGAEGTQYF
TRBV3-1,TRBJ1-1,CASSLLGAEAFF
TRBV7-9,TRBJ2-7,CASSLDRGPRNYEQYF
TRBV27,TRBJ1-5,CASSLTGVGPQHF
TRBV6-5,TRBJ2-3,CASSYGREGRSTDTQYF
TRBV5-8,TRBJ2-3,CASSLRTLAGDTQYF